The rows below give T cell receptor beta chains drawn from one sample of a study of response to subunit inactivated influenza vaccine. One entry per CDR3 protein, called by TCRdb with MiXCR from the RT-PCR reads. The table has around 200,000 distinct CDR3 sequences, approximately 12% seen once; the top ten hold approximately 30%. In addition, the sample was reused for a study of T cells expressing NK-cell markers.

Sequencing used CD8+ T cells sorted from PBMCs, obtained roughly 13 days after vaccination. These receptors came from a man aged 45-60 years who received an inactivated influenza vaccine. Both conserved end residues are part of each CDR3. The D gene is left open where the match is weak. Clone size is shown for a subset of rows, as once, few, many or a class of expanded clone.

j_call v_call d_call clone_size cdr3_aa cdr3_nt
TRBJ1-1 TRBV27 - - CASSFSWVNTEAFF TGTGCCAGCAGTTTTAGTTGGGTGAATACTGAAGCTTTCTTT
TRBJ1-1 TRBV4-2 - - CASSQVVEVWGGNTEAFF TGTGCCAGCAGCCAAGTAGTTGAGGTCTGGGGGGGCAACACTGAAGCTTTCTTT
TRBJ2-5 TRBV20-1 TRBD2 - CSAVGTSGGWTQYF TGCAGTGCCGTCGGGACTAGCGGGGGGTGGACCCAGTACTTC
TRBJ2-1 TRBV9 TRBD2 few CASSGGSDEQFF TGTGCCAGCAGCGGCGGGAGCGATGAGCAGTTCTTC
TRBJ2-1 TRBV6-5 - few CASSYRIRDAYNEQFF TGTGCCAGCAGTTACCGGATACGGGACGCATACAATGAGCAGTTCTTC
TRBJ2-5 TRBV11-2 - many CASSLVWGQETQYF TGTGCCAGCAGCTTAGTGTGGGGCCAAGAGACCCAGTACTTC
TRBJ2-1 TRBV6-5 - many CATVDGGEQFF TGTGCCACCGTCGACGGGGGAGAACAGTTCTTC
TRBJ2-1 TRBV7-6 - once CASSPGHVEQFF TGTGCCAGCAGCCCGGGACACGTGGAGCAGTTCTTC
TRBJ2-3 TRBV6-5 TRBD2 few CASSYWTSGGPFTDTQYF TGTGCCAGCAGTTACTGGACTAGCGGGGGGCCTTTCACAGATACGCAGTATTTT
TRBJ2-4 TRBV11-2 TRBD1 - CASERGQGNDKNIQYF TGTGCCAGCGAAAGGGGGCAGGGTAACGACAAAAACATTCAGTACTTC
TRBJ2-5 TRBV9 TRBD1 many CASSIGTGFGETQYF TGTGCCAGCAGCATCGGGACAGGGTTTGGGGAGACCCAGTACTTC